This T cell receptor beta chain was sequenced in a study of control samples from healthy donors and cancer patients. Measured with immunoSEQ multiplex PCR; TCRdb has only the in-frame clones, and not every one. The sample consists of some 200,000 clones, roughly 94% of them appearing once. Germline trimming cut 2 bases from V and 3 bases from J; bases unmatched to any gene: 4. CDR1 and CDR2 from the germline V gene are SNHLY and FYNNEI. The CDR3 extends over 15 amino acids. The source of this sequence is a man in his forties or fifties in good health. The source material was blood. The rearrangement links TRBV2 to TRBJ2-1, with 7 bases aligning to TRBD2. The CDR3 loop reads CASSERGVNYNEQFF. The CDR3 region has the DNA TGTGCCAGCAGTGAACGGGGGGTGAACTACAATGAGCAGTTCTTC.